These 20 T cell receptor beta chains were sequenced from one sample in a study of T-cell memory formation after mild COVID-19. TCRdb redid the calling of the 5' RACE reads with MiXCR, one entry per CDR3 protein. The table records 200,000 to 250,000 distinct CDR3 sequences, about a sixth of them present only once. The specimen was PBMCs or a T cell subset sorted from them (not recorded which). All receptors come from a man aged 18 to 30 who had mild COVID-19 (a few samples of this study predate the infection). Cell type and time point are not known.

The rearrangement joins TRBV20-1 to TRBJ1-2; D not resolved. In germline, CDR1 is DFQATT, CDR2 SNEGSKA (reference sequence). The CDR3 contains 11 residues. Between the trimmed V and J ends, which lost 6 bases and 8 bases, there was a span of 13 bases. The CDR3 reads CSAPEREGYTF. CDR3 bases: TGCAGTGCCCCAGAGAGGGAGGGCTACACCTTC.

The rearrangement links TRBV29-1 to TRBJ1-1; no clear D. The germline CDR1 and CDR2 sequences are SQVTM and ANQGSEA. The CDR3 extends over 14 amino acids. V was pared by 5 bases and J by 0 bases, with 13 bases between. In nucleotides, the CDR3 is TGCAGCGTTCGAATTACAGAGATGAACACTGAAGCTTTCTTT. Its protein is CSVRITEMNTEAFF.

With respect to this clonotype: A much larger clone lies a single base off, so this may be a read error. As DNA, the CDR3 is TGCGCCAGCATCCCCGTCCTAGACTTCTACAATGAGCAGTTCTTC. Protein product: CASIPVLDFYNEQFF. V is TRBV5-1 and J is TRBJ2-1, with unresolved D. The CDR3 runs to 15 residues. Per germline, CDR1 SGHRS and CDR2 YFSETQ. V was trimmed by 6 bases and J by 3 bases, leaving 16 bases between them.

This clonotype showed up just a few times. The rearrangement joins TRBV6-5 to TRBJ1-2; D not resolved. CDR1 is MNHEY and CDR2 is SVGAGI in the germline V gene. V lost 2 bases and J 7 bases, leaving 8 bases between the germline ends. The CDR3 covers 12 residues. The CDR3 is CASSYGRGGYTF. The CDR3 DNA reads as TGTGCCAGCAGTTACGGGCGAGGTGGCTACACCTTC.

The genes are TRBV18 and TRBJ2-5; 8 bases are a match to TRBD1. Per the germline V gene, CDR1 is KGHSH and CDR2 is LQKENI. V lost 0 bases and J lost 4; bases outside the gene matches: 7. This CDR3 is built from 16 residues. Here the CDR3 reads CASSPPGQGLGETQYF. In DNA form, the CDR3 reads TGTGCCAGCTCACCACCTGGACAGGGCCTTGGAGAGACCCAGTACTTC. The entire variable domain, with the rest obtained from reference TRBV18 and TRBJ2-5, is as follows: NAGVMQNPRHLVRRRGQEARLRCSPMKGHSHVYWYRQLPEEGLKFMVYLQKENIIDESGMPKERFSAEFPKEGPSILRIQQVVRGDSAAYFCASSPPGQGLGETQYFGPGTRLLVL.

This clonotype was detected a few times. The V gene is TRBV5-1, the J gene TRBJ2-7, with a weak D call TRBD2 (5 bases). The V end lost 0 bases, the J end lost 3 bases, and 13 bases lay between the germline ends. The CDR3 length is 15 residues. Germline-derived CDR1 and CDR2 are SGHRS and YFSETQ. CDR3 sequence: CASSLGGTRDYEQYF. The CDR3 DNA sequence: TGCGCCAGCAGCTTGGGGGGAACCCGGGACTACGAGCAGTACTTC.

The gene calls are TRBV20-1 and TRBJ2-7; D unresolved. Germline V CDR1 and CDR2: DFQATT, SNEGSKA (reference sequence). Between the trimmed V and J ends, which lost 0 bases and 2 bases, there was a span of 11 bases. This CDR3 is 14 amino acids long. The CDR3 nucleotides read TGCAGTGCTAGAGAGGGCCGAGGAACCTACGAGCAGTACTTC. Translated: CSAREGRGTYEQYF.

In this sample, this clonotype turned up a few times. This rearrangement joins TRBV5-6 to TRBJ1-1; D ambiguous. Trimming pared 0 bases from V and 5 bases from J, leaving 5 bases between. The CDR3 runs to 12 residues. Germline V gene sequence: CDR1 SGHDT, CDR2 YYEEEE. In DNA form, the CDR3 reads TGTGCCAGCAGCTTGGAACCTACTGAAGCTTTCTTT. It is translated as CASSLEPTEAFF.

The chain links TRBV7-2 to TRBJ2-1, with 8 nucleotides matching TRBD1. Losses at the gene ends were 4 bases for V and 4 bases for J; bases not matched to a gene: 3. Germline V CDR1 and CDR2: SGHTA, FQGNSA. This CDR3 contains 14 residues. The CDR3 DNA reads TGTGCCAGCAGCTCCCGGGACAGGTACAATGAGCAGTTCTTC. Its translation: CASSSRDRYNEQFF.

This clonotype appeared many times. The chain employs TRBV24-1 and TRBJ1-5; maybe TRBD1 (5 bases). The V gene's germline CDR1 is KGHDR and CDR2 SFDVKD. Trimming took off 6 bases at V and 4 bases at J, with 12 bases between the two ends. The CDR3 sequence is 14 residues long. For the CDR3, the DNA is TGTGCCACCAGTAGGTCTCAGGGAAATCAGCCCCAGCATTTT. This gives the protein CATSRSQGNQPQHF.

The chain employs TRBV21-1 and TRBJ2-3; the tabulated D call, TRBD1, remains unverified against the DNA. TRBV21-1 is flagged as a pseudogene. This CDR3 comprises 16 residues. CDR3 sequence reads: CASSKATGDPTDTQYF. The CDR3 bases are TGTGCCAGCAGCAAAGCGACGGGGGACCCCACAGATACGCAGTATTTT.

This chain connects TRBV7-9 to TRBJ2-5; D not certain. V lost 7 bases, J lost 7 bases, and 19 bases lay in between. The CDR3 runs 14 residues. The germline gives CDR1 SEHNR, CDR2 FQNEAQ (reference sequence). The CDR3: CASTPLGRPLTQYF. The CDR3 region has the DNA TGTGCCAGCACGCCATTAGGCAGACCATTGACCCAGTACTTC.

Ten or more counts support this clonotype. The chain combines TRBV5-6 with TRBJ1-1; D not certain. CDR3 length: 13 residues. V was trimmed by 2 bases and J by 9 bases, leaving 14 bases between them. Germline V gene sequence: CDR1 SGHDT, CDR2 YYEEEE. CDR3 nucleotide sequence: TGTGCCAGCAGCTTCGTGACCGTGGGCCAAGCTTTCTTT. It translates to CASSFVTVGQAFF.

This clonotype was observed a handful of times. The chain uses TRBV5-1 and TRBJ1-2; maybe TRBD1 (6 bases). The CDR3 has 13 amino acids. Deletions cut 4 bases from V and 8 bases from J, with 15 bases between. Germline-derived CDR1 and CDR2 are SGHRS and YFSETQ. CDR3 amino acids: CASSPAGDSGYTF. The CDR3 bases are TGCGCCAGCAGCCCCGCAGGGGATAGCGGCTACACCTTC.

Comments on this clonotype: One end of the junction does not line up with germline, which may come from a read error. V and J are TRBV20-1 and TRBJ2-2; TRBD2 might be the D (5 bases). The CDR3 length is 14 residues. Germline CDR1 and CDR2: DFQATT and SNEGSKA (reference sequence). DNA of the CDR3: TGCAGAGCTAGGGTTACCCGGGGCACCGGGGAGCTGTTTTTT. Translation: CRARVTRGTGELFF.

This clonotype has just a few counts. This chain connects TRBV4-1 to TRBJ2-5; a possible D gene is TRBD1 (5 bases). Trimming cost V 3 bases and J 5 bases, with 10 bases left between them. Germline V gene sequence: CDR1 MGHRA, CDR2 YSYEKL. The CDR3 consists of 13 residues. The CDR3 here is CASSQTAWETQYF. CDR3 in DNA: TGCGCCAGCAGCCAGACAGCGTGGGAGACCCAGTACTTC.

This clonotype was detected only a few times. CDR3 loop: CASSLVGARGFHEQYV. CDR3 nucleotides: TGTGCCAGCAGCTTAGTCGGGGCTCGGGGTTTTCACGAGCAGTACGTC. The V gene is TRBV13, the J gene TRBJ2-7, with D perhaps matching TRBD1 or TRBD2 (5 bases each). The V gene's germline CDR1 is PRHDT and CDR2 FYEKMQ (reference sequence). This CDR3 spans 16 amino acids. V was trimmed by 1 base and J by 5 bases, leaving 18 bases between them.

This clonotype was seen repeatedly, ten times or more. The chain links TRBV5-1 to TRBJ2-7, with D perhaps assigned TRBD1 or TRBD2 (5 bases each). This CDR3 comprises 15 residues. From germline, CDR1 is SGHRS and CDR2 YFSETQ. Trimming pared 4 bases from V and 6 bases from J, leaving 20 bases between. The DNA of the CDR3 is TGCGCCAGCAGCACAACGACAGAGGGCTGGGGCGAGCAGTACTTC. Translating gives CASSTTTEGWGEQYF. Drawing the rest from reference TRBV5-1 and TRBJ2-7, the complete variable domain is KAGVTQTPRYLIKTRGQQVTLSCSPISGHRSVSWYQQTPGQGLQFLFEYFSETQRNKGNFPGRFSGRQFSNSRSEMNVSTLELGDSALYLCASSTTTEGWGEQYFGPGTRLTVT.

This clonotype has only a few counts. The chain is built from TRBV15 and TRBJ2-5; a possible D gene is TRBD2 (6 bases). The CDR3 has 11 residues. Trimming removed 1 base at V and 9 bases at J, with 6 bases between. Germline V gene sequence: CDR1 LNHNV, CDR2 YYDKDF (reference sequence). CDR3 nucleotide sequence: TGTGCCACCAGCAGAGGGAGGGCCCAGTACTTC. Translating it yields CATSRGRAQYF.

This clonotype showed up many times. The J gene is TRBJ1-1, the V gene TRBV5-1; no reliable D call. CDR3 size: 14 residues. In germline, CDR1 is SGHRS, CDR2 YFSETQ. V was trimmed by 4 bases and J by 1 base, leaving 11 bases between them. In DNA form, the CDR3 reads TGCGCCAGCAGCCTGGAATCAGGGAACACTGAAGCTTTCTTT. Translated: CASSLESGNTEAFF.